Listed below are T cell receptor beta chains from one sample, sequenced in a study of cytomegalovirus exposure and HLA in healthy donors. Produced via immunoSEQ multiplex PCR; TCRdb's table is partial and in-frame only. The sample has approximately 210,000 clones; 80% to 85% are singletons. Sequences were obtained from PBMCs. Receptors were obtained from a woman aged 40 to 50 in good health and CMV-seronegative. Each CDR3 is given with its conserved first and last residue. The order of the fields is D gene, V gene, J gene, clone size, CDR3 DNA, CDR3 protein. The D gene is left open where the match is weak. The listing skips clone size in some rows; elsewhere it reads once, few, many or a size class.

TRBD1,TRBV30,TRBJ1-3,-,TGTGCCTGGGGGGGGACAGGGATCTCTGGAAACACCATATATTTT,CAWGGTGISGNTIYF
-,TRBV7-2,TRBJ2-3,-,TGTGCCAGCAGCTTAGCGGGAGTGTCGACAGATACGCAGTATTTT,CASSLAGVSTDTQYF
-,TRBV4-3,TRBJ2-2,-,TGCGCCAGCAGCCAAGAAGTACTCCCGAACACCGGGGAGCTGTTTTTT,CASSQEVLPNTGELFF
-,TRBV6-1,TRBJ1-1,-,TGTGCCAGCAGTGAGAACAGGGAAACTGAAGCTTTCTTT,CASSENRETEAFF
TRBD2,TRBV4-3,TRBJ2-7,-,TGCGCCAGCAGCCAAGGAACTAGCGGAATATACGAGCAGTACTTC,CASSQGTSGIYEQYF
-,TRBV7-9,TRBJ1-5,few,TGTGCCAGCAGCCCGGCGGAGGCGAGAGGCAATCAGCCCCAGCATTTT,CASSPAEARGNQPQHF
-,TRBV9,TRBJ1-1,-,TGTGCCAGCAGCGTAATGAGGGACACTGAAGCTTTCTTT,CASSVMRDTEAFF
-,TRBV30,TRBJ1-6,-,TGTGCCTGGAGTTCCGGGACACTTAATTCACCCCTCCACTTT,CAWSSGTLNSPLHF
-,TRBV6-6,TRBJ1-1,few,TGTGCCAGCAGTCCACAACAGGGCGTGACGGCTGAAGCTTTCTTT,CASSPQQGVTAEAFF
-,TRBV30,TRBJ2-1,-,TGTGCCTGCCCAGGAAAGGCATTCTCCTACAATGAGCAGTTCTTC,CACPGKAFSYNEQFF
-,TRBV7-2,TRBJ1-1,-,TGTGCCAGCAGCTTAGGACAGGATCCTAAAGCTTTCTTT,CASSLGQDPKAFF